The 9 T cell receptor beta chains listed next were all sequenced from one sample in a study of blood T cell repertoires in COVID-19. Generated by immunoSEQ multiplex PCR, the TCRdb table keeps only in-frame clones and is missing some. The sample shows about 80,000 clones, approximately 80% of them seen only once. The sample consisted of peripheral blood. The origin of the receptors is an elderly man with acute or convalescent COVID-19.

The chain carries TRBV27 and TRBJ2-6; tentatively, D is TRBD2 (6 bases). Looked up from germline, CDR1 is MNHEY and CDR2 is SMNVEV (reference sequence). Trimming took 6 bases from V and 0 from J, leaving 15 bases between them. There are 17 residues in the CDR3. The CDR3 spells CASSGTHGGSGANVLTF. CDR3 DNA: TGTGCCAGCAGCGGGACCCACGGGGGCTCTGGGGCCAACGTCCTGACTTTC.

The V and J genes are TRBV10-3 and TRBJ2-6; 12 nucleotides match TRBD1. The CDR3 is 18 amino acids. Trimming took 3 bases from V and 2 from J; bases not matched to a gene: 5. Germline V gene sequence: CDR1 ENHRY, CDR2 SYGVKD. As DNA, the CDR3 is TGTGCCATCAGTGATCCGGGACAGGGGGCTACTGGGGCCAACGTCCTGACTTTC. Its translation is CAISDPGQGATGANVLTF.

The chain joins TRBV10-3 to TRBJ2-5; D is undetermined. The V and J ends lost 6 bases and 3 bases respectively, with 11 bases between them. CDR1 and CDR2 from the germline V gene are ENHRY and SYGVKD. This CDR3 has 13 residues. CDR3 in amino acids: CAIRASQEETQYF. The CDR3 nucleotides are TGTGCCATCAGGGCGTCCCAGGAAGAGACCCAGTACTTC.

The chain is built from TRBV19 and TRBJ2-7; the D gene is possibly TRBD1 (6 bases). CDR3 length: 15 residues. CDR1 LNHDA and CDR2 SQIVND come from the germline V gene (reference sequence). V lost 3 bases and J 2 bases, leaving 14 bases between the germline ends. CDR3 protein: CASSISGQSTYEQYF. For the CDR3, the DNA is TGTGCCAGTAGTATTTCAGGACAGAGCACCTACGAGCAGTACTTC.

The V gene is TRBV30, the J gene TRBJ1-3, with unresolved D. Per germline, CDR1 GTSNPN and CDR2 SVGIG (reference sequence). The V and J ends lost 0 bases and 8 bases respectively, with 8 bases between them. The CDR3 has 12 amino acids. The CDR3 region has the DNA TGTGCCTGGAGTGTGAACTCGGACACCATATATTTT. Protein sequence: CAWSVNSDTIYF.

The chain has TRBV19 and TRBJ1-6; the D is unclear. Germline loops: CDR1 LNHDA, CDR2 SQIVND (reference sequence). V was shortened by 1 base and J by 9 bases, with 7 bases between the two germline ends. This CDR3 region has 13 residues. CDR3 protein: CASSIANTSPLHF. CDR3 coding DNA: TGTGCCAGTAGTATAGCGAACACTTCACCCCTCCACTTT.

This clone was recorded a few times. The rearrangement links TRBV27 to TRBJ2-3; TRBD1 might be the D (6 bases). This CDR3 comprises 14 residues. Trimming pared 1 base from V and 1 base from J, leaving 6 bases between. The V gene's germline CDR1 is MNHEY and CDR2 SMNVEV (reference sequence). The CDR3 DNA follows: TGTGCCAGCAGTTTATGGACAGGCACAGATACGCAGTATTTT. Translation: CASSLWTGTDTQYF.

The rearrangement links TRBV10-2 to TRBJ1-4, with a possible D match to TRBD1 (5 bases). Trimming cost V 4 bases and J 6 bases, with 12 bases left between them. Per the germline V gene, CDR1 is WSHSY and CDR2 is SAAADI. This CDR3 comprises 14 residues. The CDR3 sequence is CASSGRTGDEKLFF. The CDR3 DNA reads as TGCGCCAGCAGTGGTCGAACAGGAGATGAAAAACTGTTTTTT.

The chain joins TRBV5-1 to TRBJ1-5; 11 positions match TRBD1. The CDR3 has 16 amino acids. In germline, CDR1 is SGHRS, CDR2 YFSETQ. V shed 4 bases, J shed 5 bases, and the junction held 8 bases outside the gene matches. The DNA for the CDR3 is TGCGCCAGCAGCCCTGGAGGGACAGGGGGGGATCAGCCCCAGCATTTT. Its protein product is CASSPGGTGGDQPQHF.